These T cell receptor beta chains were read from a single sample in a study of T-cell memory formation after mild COVID-19. One entry per CDR3 protein results from TCRdb running MiXCR on the 5' RACE reads. This table holds 100,000 to 130,000 distinct CDR3 sequences, 15% to 20% found once. The specimen was PBMCs or a T cell subset sorted from them (not recorded which). The receptors were sampled from a man aged 18 to 30 who had mild COVID-19 (a few samples of this study predate the infection). Cell type and time point are not known. CDR3s include the opening cysteine and the closing phenylalanine or tryptophan. D genes are given only for firm matches. The size entry is marked missing in some rows and otherwise reads once, few, many or a size class.

cdr3_length | j_call | d_call | v_call | clone_size | cdr3_aa | cdr3_nt
15 | TRBJ1-5 | NA | TRBV20-1 | NA | CSASPARGLEQPQHF | TGCAGTGCTAGTCCGGCTCGGGGGCTCGAGCAGCCCCAGCATTTT
18 | TRBJ1-2 | TRBD1 | TRBV12-3/TRBV12-4 | NA | CASSFRGRGLTPNYGYTF | TGTGCCAGCAGTTTTAGGGGCAGGGGGCTGACCCCTAACTATGGCTACACCTTC
14 | TRBJ1-2 | NA | TRBV7-2 | few | CASSLFLWESGYTF | TGTGCCAGCAGCTTATTTTTATGGGAGAGTGGCTACACCTTC
13 | TRBJ2-2 | NA | TRBV11-2 | few | CASSLRPAGELFF | TGTGCCAGCAGCTTACGACCAGCCGGGGAGCTGTTTTTT
14 | TRBJ1-5 | NA | TRBV12-3/TRBV12-4 | NA | CASRSGSLNQPQHF | TGTGCCAGTCGGTCCGGGAGTCTCAATCAGCCCCAGCATTTT
16 | TRBJ2-1 | NA | TRBV12-3/TRBV12-4 | NA | CASSLGGMVVYNEQFF | TGTGCCAGCAGTTTAGGAGGAATGGTAGTATACAATGAGCAGTTCTTC
15 | TRBJ1-6 | NA | TRBV7-2 | few | CASSLAIDSTPGTVW | TGTGCCAGCAGCTTAGCGATAGACAGTACCCCAGGAACGGTGTGG
11 | TRBJ2-5 | TRBD1 | TRBV6-2/TRBV6-3 | few | CASSFRTGQYF | TGTGCCAGCAGTTTCCGGACAGGGCAGTACTTC
13 | TRBJ2-2 | NA | TRBV7-7 | NA | CASSLAGSGELFF | TGTGCCAGCAGCTTAGCGGGTTCCGGGGAGCTGTTTTTT
16 | TRBJ2-5 | NA | TRBV4-3 | NA | CASSQSTGATKRAQYF | TGCGCCAGCAGCCAGTCTACGGGGGCAACCAAGAGAGCCCAGTACTTC
14 | TRBJ2-5 | NA | TRBV10-3 | NA | CAISESTQGTTQYF | TGTGCCATCAGTGAGTCTACGCAAGGGACTACCCAGTACTTC
13 | TRBJ2-3 | NA | TRBV5-4 | few | CASSTDARDTQYF | TGTGCCAGCAGTACGGACGCCCGAGATACGCAGTATTTT
13 | TRBJ2-3 | NA | TRBV20-1 | few | CSAGGLYTDTQYF | TGCAGTGCGGGGGGGCTCTACACAGATACGCAGTATTTT
16 | TRBJ2-2 | NA | TRBV30 | once | CAWSAVPDLFTGELFF | TGTGCCTGGAGTGCCGTACCGGATCTGTTTACCGGGGAGCTGTTTTTT
13 | TRBJ1-2 | NA | TRBV6-5 | few | CASSNTGLGGYTF | TGTGCCAGCAGTAATACAGGGTTGGGTGGCTACACCTTC
16 | TRBJ2-7 | TRBD1 | TRBV18 | few | CASSPPAGTGDHEQYF | TGTGCCAGCTCACCACCGGCCGGGACAGGGGACCACGAGCAGTACTTC
17 | TRBJ1-3 | NA | TRBV9 | NA | CASSVADGRSSGNTIYF | TGTGCCAGCAGCGTAGCAGACGGCCGATCCTCTGGAAACACCATATATTTT
14 | TRBJ2-3 | TRBD1 | TRBV12-3/TRBV12-4 | NA | CASRRDSRGNTQYF | TGTGCCAGCAGGAGGGACAGCAGGGGGAATACGCAGTATTTT
12 | TRBJ2-1 | NA | TRBV12-3/TRBV12-4 | few | CASSFRVDEQFF | TGTGCCAGCAGTTTCAGGGTGGATGAGCAGTTCTTC
16 | TRBJ1-2 | NA | TRBV6-5 | NA | CASSYSSPPEGYGYTF | TGTGCCAGCAGTTACTCGTCCCCGCCAGAGGGGTATGGCTACACCTTC
15 | TRBJ1-2 | TRBD1 | TRBV15 | few | CATWGTGQTNYGYTF | TGTGCCACCTGGGGGACAGGGCAAACTAACTATGGCTACACCTTC
14 | TRBJ2-2 | NA | TRBV6-2/TRBV6-3 | NA | CASSSPLEAGELFF | TGTGCCAGCAGTTCCCCGCTAGAGGCCGGGGAGCTGTTTTTT
14 | TRBJ1-3 | NA | TRBV20-1 | NA | CSARDRYSGNTIYF | TGCAGTGCTCGGGACCGGTACTCTGGAAACACCATATATTTT
13 | TRBJ2-2 | NA | TRBV12-3/TRBV12-4 | NA | CASRYSQSGELFF | TGTGCCAGCAGATATTCCCAGTCCGGGGAGCTGTTTTTT
16 | TRBJ2-7 | TRBD1 | TRBV12-3/TRBV12-4 | few | CASSSRPGQGASEQYF | TGTGCCAGCAGTTCACGACCGGGACAGGGGGCATCCGAGCAGTACTTC
13 | TRBJ1-5 | NA | TRBV12-3/TRBV12-4 | NA | CASTVREGQPQHF | TGTGCCAGCACCGTCAGGGAGGGGCAGCCCCAGCATTTT
14 | TRBJ1-1 | NA | TRBV19 | NA | CASTIGIPRTEAFF | TGTGCCAGTACCATAGGTATCCCTAGGACTGAAGCTTTCTTT
15 | TRBJ2-7 | TRBD1 | TRBV4-3 | NA | CASSEGLGQAYEQYF | TGCGCCAGCAGCGAAGGGTTGGGACAGGCCTACGAGCAGTACTTC
12 | TRBJ2-7 | NA | TRBV27 | few | CASSPSGDEQYF | TGTGCCAGCAGTCCCTCGGGAGACGAGCAGTACTTC
15 | TRBJ1-1 | TRBD1 | TRBV5-1 | many | CASSKGTGLETEAFF | TGCGCCAGCAGCAAAGGGACAGGGCTGGAGACTGAAGCTTTCTTT
13 | TRBJ2-2 | NA | TRBV12-3/TRBV12-4 | many | CASTLATGTELFF | TGTGCCAGCACTCTCGCCACCGGGACAGAGCTGTTTTTT
12 | TRBJ2-3 | NA | TRBV7-8 | few | CASSLTGNTQYF | TGTGCCAGCAGCTTAACAGGAAATACGCAGTATTTT
16 | TRBJ2-4 | NA | TRBV12-3/TRBV12-4 | NA | CASSSNPGVAKNIQYF | TGTGCCAGCAGCTCTAACCCTGGAGTAGCCAAAAACATTCAGTACTTC
16 | TRBJ2-1 | NA | TRBV4-3 | few | CASSQEGLASYNEQFF | TGCGCCAGCAGCCAAGAGGGGCTAGCGAGTTACAATGAGCAGTTCTTC
16 | TRBJ2-5 | NA | TRBV7-2 | NA | CASSPPPLRVEETQYF | TGTGCCAGCAGCCCACCGCCATTGCGGGTGGAAGAGACCCAGTACTTC
14 | TRBJ1-2 | NA | TRBV7-2 | NA | CASSAGAAAYGYTF | TGTGCCAGCAGCGCAGGGGCAGCAGCCTATGGCTACACCTTC
13 | TRBJ1-2 | NA | TRBV4-3 | few | CASSQDPGYGYTF | TGCGCCAGCAGCCAAGATCCCGGCTATGGCTACACCTTC
15 | TRBJ2-1 | TRBD2 | TRBV5-1 | few | CASSLRGGGNNEQFF | TGCGCCAGCAGCCTACGGGGGGGTGGCAACAATGAGCAGTTCTTC
15 | TRBJ2-1 | NA | TRBV25-1 | NA | CASSPLGGGPFEQFF | TGTGCCAGCAGCCCGTTGGGGGGGGGGCCGTTCGAGCAGTTCTTC
13 | TRBJ2-2 | TRBD2 | TRBV6-2/TRBV6-3 | many | CAGRGDNTGELFF | TGTGCCGGTCGGGGGGATAACACCGGGGAGCTGTTTTTT
15 | TRBJ2-7 | TRBD1 | TRBV9 | many | CASSVAPDRVDEQYF | TGTGCCAGCAGCGTAGCCCCGGACAGGGTCGACGAGCAGTACTTC
14 | TRBJ2-5 | NA | TRBV15 | few | CATSRGINEETQYF | TGTGCCACCAGCAGAGGAATCAACGAGGAGACCCAGTACTTC
14 | TRBJ2-3 | TRBD2 | TRBV11-2 | NA | CASSLEASGGTQYF | TGTGCCAGCAGCTTAGAAGCTAGCGGGGGAACACAGTATTTT
13 | TRBJ2-5 | NA | TRBV18 | NA | CASSTDLKETQYF | TGTGCCAGCTCGACCGACCTGAAAGAGACCCAGTACTTC
14 | TRBJ1-2 | TRBD1 | TRBV3-1 | NA | CASSRQGVNYGYTF | TGTGCCAGCAGCCGACAGGGTGTGAACTATGGCTACACCTTC
14 | TRBJ2-1 | TRBD2 | TRBV7-9 | NA | CASTLTGGPYEQFF | TGTGCCAGCACGCTTACGGGGGGGCCTTATGAGCAGTTCTTC
13 | TRBJ1-5 | TRBD1 | TRBV20-1 | NA | CSAKQGSNQPQHF | TGCAGTGCTAAACAGGGGAGCAATCAGCCCCAGCATTTT
14 | TRBJ2-5 | NA | TRBV5-1 | many | CASSLVGPGETQYF | TGCGCCAGCAGCTTGGTGGGGCCGGGGGAGACCCAGTACTTC
12 | TRBJ2-2 | NA | TRBV18 | few | CASSPLAGELFF | TGTGCCAGCTCACCACTTGCCGGGGAGCTGTTTTTT
15 | TRBJ1-6 | NA | TRBV6-5 | NA | CASTQWVSYNSPLHF | TGTGCCAGCACTCAGTGGGTATCCTATAATTCACCCCTCCACTTT
13 | TRBJ2-4 | NA | TRBV20-1 | NA | CSASQLAKNIQYF | TGCAGTGCTAGTCAGTTAGCCAAAAACATTCAGTACTTC
12 | TRBJ2-7 | NA | TRBV10-3 | many | CAISSDSYEQYF | TGTGCCATCAGTTCGGACTCCTACGAGCAGTACTTC